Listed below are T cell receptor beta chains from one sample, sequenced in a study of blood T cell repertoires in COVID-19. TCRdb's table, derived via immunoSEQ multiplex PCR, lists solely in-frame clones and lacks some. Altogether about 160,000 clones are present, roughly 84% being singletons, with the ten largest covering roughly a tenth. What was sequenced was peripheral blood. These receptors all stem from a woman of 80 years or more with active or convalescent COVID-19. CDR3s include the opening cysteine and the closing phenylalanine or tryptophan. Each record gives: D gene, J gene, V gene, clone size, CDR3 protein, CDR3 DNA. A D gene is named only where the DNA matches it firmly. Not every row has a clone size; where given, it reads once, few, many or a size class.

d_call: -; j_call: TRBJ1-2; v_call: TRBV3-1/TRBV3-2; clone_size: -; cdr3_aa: CASSQVARSNYGYTF; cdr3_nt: TGTGCCAGCAGCCAAGTGGCCCGATCAAACTATGGCTACACCTTC
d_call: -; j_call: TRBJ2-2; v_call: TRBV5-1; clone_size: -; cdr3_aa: CASSAVSTGELFF; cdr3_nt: TGCGCCAGCAGCGCCGTCAGCACCGGGGAGCTGTTTTTT
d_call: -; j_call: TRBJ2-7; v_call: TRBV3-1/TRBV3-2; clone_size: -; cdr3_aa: CASSQYSISSSEQYF; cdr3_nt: TGTGCCAGCAGCCAATATTCTATCTCTAGCTCCGAGCAGTACTTC
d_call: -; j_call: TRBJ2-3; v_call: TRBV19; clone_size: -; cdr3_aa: CASRLQGMTDTQYF; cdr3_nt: TGTGCCAGTAGGTTACAGGGTATGACCGATACGCAGTATTTT
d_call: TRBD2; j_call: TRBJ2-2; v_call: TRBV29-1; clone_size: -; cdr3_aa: CSVERLAGAGELFF; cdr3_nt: TGCAGCGTTGAGCGACTAGCGGGGGCCGGGGAGCTGTTTTTT
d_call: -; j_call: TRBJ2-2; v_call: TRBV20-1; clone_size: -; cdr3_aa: CSASRTAEPGELFF; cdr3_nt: TGCAGTGCTAGTCGGACAGCCGAGCCCGGGGAGCTGTTTTTT
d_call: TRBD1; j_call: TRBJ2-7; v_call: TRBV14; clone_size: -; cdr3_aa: CASSYRDSNSYEQYF; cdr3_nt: TGTGCCAGCAGCTACCGGGACAGTAACTCCTACGAGCAGTACTTC
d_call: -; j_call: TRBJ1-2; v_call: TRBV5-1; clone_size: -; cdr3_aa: CASSQNAEGYGYTF; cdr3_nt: TGCGCCAGCAGCCAGAACGCCGAGGGCTATGGCTACACCTTC
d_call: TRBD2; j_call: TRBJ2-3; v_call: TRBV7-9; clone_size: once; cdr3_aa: CASSGGGTDTQYF; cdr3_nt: TGTGCCAGCAGCGGCGGGGGGACAGATACGCAGTATTTT
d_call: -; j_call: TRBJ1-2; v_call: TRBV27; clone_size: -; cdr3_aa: CASSLKRDYGYTF; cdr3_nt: TGTGCCAGCAGTTTGAAGAGGGATTATGGCTACACCTTC
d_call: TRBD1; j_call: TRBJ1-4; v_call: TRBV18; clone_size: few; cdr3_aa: CASSLGQGNEKLFF; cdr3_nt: TGTGCCAGCTCACTGGGACAGGGAAATGAAAAACTGTTTTTT
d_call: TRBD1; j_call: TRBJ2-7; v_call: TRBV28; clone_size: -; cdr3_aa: CASSAAGTGGYEQYF; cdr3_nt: TGTGCCAGCAGTGCCGCCGGGACAGGGGGCTACGAGCAGTACTTC
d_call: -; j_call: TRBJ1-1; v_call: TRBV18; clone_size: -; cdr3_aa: CASSPPAAGTEAFF; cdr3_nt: TGTGCCAGCTCACCACCTGCAGCAGGAACTGAAGCTTTCTTT
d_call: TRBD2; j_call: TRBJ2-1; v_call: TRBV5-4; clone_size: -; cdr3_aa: CATSGGTDYNEQFF; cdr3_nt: TGTGCCACCTCCGGGGGGACGGATTACAATGAGCAGTTCTTC
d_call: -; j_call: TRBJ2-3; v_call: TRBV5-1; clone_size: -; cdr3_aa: CASSTGTTPDTQYF; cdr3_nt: TGCGCCAGCAGCACAGGGACTACACCAGATACGCAGTATTTT
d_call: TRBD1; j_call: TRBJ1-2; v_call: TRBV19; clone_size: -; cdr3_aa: CASSSRGVRVYGYTF; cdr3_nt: TGTGCCAGTAGTTCCAGGGGGGTGCGAGTCTATGGCTACACCTTC
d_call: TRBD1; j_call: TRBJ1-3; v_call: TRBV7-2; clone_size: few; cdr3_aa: CASSDADRGGNTIYF; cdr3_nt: TGTGCCAGCAGCGACGCGGACAGGGGAGGAAACACCATATATTTT
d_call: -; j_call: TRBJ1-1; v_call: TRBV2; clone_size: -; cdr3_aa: CASSSGVNTEAFF; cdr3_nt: TGTGCCAGCAGCTCAGGGGTAAACACTGAAGCTTTCTTT
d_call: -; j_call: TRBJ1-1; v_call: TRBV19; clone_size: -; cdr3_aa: CASKRGSDIQAEAFF; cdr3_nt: TGTGCCAGTAAACGGGGGTCCGATATCCAGGCAGAAGCTTTCTTT
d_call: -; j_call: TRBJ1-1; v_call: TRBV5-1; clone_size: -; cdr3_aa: CASSLDSHMNTEAFF; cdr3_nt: TGCGCCAGCAGCCTGGACAGTCACATGAACACTGAAGCTTTCTTT
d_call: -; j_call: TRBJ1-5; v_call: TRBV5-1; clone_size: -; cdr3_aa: CASSLVPQGPQHF; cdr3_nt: TGCGCCAGCAGCTTGGTCCCTCAGGGGCCCCAGCATTTT
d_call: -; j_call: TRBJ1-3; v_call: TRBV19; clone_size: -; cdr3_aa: CASSIDRIRVTSGNTIYF; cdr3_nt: TGTGCCAGTAGTATAGATCGGATTCGGGTGACCTCTGGAAACACCATATATTTT
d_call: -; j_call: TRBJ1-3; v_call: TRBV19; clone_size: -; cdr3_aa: CASGIQGRNTIYF; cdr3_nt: TGTGCCAGTGGCATCCAGGGTAGAAACACCATATATTTT
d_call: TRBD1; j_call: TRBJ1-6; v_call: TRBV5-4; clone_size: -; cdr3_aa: CASSLGQGAQNSPLHF; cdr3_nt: TGTGCCAGCAGCTTGGGACAGGGGGCTCAAAATTCACCCCTCCACTTT
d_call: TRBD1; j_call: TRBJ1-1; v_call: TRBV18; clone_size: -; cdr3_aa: CASSPRSTGLNTEAFF; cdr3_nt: TGTGCCAGCTCACCCCGCTCGACAGGGCTGAACACTGAAGCTTTCTTT
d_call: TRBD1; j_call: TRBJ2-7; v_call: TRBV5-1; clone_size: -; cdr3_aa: CASSQDRWDEQYF; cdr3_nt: TGCGCCAGCAGCCAGGACAGGTGGGACGAGCAGTACTTC
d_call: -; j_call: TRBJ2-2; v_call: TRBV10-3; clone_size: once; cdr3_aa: CAISLGTLTGELFF; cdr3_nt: TGTGCCATCAGTCTCGGGACACTAACCGGGGAGCTGTTTTTT
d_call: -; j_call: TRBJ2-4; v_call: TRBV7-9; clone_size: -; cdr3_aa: CASSLSEAGKAKNIQYF; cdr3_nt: TGTGCCAGCAGCTTGAGCGAGGCGGGAAAGGCCAAAAACATTCAGTACTTC
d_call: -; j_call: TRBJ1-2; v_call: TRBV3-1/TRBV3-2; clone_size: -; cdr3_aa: CASSPEGLYGYTF; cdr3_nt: TGTGCCAGCAGCCCTGAAGGACTATATGGCTACACCTTC
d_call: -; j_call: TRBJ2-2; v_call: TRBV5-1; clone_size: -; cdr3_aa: CASSLITGSGTGELFF; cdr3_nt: TGCGCCAGCAGCTTGATCACAGGGTCGGGCACCGGGGAGCTGTTTTTT
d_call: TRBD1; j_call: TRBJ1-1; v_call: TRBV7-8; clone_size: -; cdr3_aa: CASSLSGQGGTEAFF; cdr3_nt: TGTGCCAGCAGCTTATCCGGACAGGGTGGCACTGAAGCTTTCTTT
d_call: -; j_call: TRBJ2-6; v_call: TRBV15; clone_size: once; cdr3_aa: CATSRPATSGANVLTF; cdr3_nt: TGTGCCACCAGCAGACCTGCTACTTCTGGGGCCAACGTCCTGACTTTC
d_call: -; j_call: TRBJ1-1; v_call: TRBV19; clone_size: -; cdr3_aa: CASSWGLNTEAFF; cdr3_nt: TGTGCCAGTAGTTGGGGGCTGAACACTGAAGCTTTCTTT
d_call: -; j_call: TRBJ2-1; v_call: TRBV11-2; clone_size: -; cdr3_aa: CASSLSVNYNEQFF; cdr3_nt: TGTGCCAGCAGCTTATCGGTTAACTACAATGAGCAGTTCTTC
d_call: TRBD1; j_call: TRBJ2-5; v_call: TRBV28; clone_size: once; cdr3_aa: CASSQRTGRAETQYF; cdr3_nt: TGTGCCAGCAGCCAACGGACAGGGAGAGCAGAGACCCAGTACTTC
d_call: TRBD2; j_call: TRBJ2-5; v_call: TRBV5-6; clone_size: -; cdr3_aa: CASSSRLAGRIETQYF; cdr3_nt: TGTGCCAGCAGCTCCCGACTAGCGGGAAGGATAGAGACCCAGTACTTC
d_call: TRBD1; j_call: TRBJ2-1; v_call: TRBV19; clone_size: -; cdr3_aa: CASSNRGDNEQFF; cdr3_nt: TGTGCCAGTAGTAACAGGGGAGATAATGAGCAGTTCTTC
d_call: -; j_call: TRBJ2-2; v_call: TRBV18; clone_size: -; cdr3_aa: CASSPRSDTGELFF; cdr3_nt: TGTGCCAGCTCACCCCGGAGCGACACCGGGGAGCTGTTTTTT
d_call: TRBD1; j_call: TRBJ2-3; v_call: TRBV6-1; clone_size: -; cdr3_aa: CASSEAPQGITDTQYF; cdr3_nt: TGTGCCAGCAGTGAAGCGCCACAGGGGATCACAGATACGCAGTATTTT
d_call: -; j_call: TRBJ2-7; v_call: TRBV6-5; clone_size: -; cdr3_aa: CATQRAGGSYEQYF; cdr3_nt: TGTGCCACCCAGCGGGCAGGGGGGTCCTACGAGCAGTACTTC
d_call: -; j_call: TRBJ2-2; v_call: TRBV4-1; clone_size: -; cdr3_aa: CASSQTGRTGELFF; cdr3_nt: TGCGCCAGCAGCCAGACAGGGAGGACCGGGGAGCTGTTTTTT